One T cell receptor (beta chain) is described in this entry. Its antigen remains unknown. The sample comes from a study of T cell responses to AZD1222 COVID-19 vaccine. The germline V gene has CDR1 SQVTM and CDR2 ANQGSEA. The CDR3 has 11 residues. V was pared by 7 bases and J by 7 bases, with 4 bases of the junction left unmatched. The table came from immunoSEQ multiplex PCR; TCRdb's copy has only in-frame clones and leaves some out. This table has 85,000 to 90,000 clones, roughly nine tenths appearing once. Study-level findings and limits: In a largely white British group with more females than males, clonal diversity was possibly underestimated.

Specimen: peripheral blood, collected 28 days after the second AZD1222 dose. The TCR comes from an adult who received the AZD1222 COVID-19 vaccine. J is TRBJ1-2 and V is TRBV29-1; TRBD1 matches at 9 bases. CDR3 in amino acids: CSAPDRGGYTF. The CDR3 DNA reads TGCAGCGCACCGGACAGGGGTGGCTACACCTTC. Using reference TRBV29-1 and TRBJ1-2 for the parts outside the CDR3, the full variable domain is SAVISQKPSRDICQRGTSLTIQCQVDSQVTMMFWYRQQPGQSLTLIATANQGSEATYESGFVIDKFPISRPNLTFSTLTVSNMSPEDSSIYLCSAPDRGGYTFGSGTRLTVV.